Presented here are 10 T cell receptor beta chains from one specimen sequenced in a study of T cell changes during pregnancy in multiple sclerosis. The method was immunoSEQ multiplex PCR; TCRdb's version includes in-frame clones alone and lacks a portion of them. The table shows tens of thousands of clones, with roughly nine tenths occurring only once. The sample in question was peripheral blood, obtained in the first trimester of pregnancy. Receptor source: a female donor in good health, enrolled as a control in a pregnancy study.

This chain uses TRBV5-1 with TRBJ2-2, with D perhaps TRBD1 (6 bases). The CDR3 spans 14 residues. Germline CDR1 reads SGHRS; CDR2 reads YFSETQ. V lost 1 base, J lost 4 bases, and 8 bases lay in between. The CDR3 is CASSLTGSTGELFF. The CDR3 DNA follows: TGCGCCAGCAGCTTGACAGGGAGCACCGGGGAGCTGTTTTTT. The whole variable domain, filled in from reference TRBV5-1 and TRBJ2-2, reads KAGVTQTPRYLIKTRGQQVTLSCSPISGHRSVSWYQQTPGQGLQFLFEYFSETQRNKGNFPGRFSGRQFSNSRSEMNVSTLELGDSALYLCASSLTGSTGELFFGEGSRLTVL.

This clone was observed a single time. The genes are TRBV28 and TRBJ1-4; 9 positions match TRBD1. The germline gives CDR1 MDHEN, CDR2 SYDVKM. The CDR3 sequence is 15 residues long. V lost 4 bases, J lost 4 bases, and 4 bases stayed unmatched. The CDR3 DNA is TGTGCCAGCAGTTCCGGGACAGGGAATAATGAAAAACTGTTTTTT. Its translation is CASSSGTGNNEKLFF.

This chain connects TRBV27 to TRBJ2-1; TRBD1 aligns across 9 bases. The germline CDR1 and CDR2 sequences are MNHEY and SMNVEV (reference sequence). The J segment lost 6 bases and the V segment lost 6 bases, leaving 9 bases of the junction unmatched. The CDR3 sequence is 15 residues long. This CDR3 reads CASRTRTGALNEQFF. The CDR3 coding sequence is TGTGCCAGCAGGACTCGGACAGGGGCCCTCAATGAGCAGTTCTTC.

In DNA, the CDR3 is TGCGCCAGCAGCCAAGAGGGGAAGAGGGCAAACGAGCAGTACTTC. Its translation is CASSQEGKRANEQYF. The V and J genes are TRBV4-3 and TRBJ2-7; the D gene is possibly TRBD2 (5 bases). The V and J ends lost 0 bases and 5 bases respectively, with 14 bases between them. Germline V lookup: CDR1 LGHNA, CDR2 YSLEER. The CDR3 length is 15 residues.

There are a few counts of this clone. This chain uses TRBV2 with TRBJ1-5; perhaps TRBD1 as D (5 bases). CDR1 is SNHLY and CDR2 is FYNNEI in the germline V gene. V was cut by 7 bases and J by 1 base, with 14 bases left in between. The CDR3 sequence is 15 residues long. The CDR3 loop is CASTRDGASNQPQHF. DNA of the CDR3: TGTGCCAGCACTAGAGATGGGGCAAGCAATCAGCCCCAGCATTTT.

This clone was seen once. The genes are TRBV13 and TRBJ1-6; 10 nucleotides agree with TRBD1. This CDR3 has 16 amino acids. Losses at the gene ends were 5 bases for V and 8 bases for J; bases not matched to a gene: 9. In germline, CDR1 is PRHDT, CDR2 FYEKMQ (reference sequence). In DNA, the CDR3 is TGTGCCAGCAGCCCCCAAGGGGGGACAGGGGATTCACCCCTCCACTTT. Its translation: CASSPQGGTGDSPLHF.

The chain links TRBV13 to TRBJ2-7; D is possibly TRBD1 (6 bases). Germline V gene data show CDR1 as PRHDT and CDR2 as FYEKMQ (reference sequence). V lost 3 bases, J lost 4 bases, and 10 bases lay in between. The CDR3 runs 13 residues. CDR3 DNA sequence: TGTGCCAGCAGCTTGAGGGGGAAATACGAGCAGTACTTC. Translation: CASSLRGKYEQYF. Combining the CDR3 with reference TRBV13 and TRBJ2-7 gives the whole variable domain AAGVIQSPRHLIKEKRETATLKCYPIPRHDTVYWYQQGPGQDPQFLISFYEKMQSDKGSIPDRFSAQQFSDYHSELNMSSLELGDSALYFCASSLRGKYEQYFGPGTRLTVT.

The chain's CDR3 is CASSSMTPSSGNTIYF. The CDR3 region has the DNA TGTGCCAGCAGCTCCATGACACCCTCTTCTGGAAACACCATATATTTT. This sequence joins TRBV11-1 and TRBJ1-3; the D is unclear. There are 16 residues in the CDR3. V lost 4 bases and J 1 base, leaving 14 bases between the germline ends. Germline loops: CDR1 SGHAT, CDR2 FQDESV (reference sequence).

The chain has TRBV11-2 and TRBJ2-3, with 7 bases matching TRBD2. This CDR3 is 15 amino acids long. CDR1 is SGHAT and CDR2 is FQNNGV in the germline V gene. V was clipped by 3 bases and J by 6 bases; unmatched bases: 9. This CDR3 is CASSFTHSGLDTQYF. The CDR3 bases are TGTGCCAGCAGCTTTACCCATAGCGGGTTGGATACGCAGTATTTT.

In this sample, this clone turned up once. The chain carries TRBV29-1 and TRBJ2-7, with D unresolved. This CDR3 comprises 12 residues. Germline CDR1 reads SQVTM; CDR2 reads ANQGSEA. The ends were cut back, 7 bases at V and 2 bases at J, with 12 bases in the middle. The CDR3 sequence is CSAIGDAYEQYF. The CDR3 DNA reads as TGCAGCGCCATAGGAGACGCCTACGAGCAGTACTTC.